The 30 T cell receptor beta chains below were found in one sample sequenced in a study of PD-1 blockade in classical Hodgkin lymphoma. Time point described: newly diagnosed, previously untreated cHL patient sample. Libraries were prepared by immunoSEQ multiplex PCR; TCRdb keeps only in-frame clonotypes and omits some of them. The table has around 43,000 clones, approximately 91% seen once; the top ten hold under 5%. The source material was peripheral blood mononuclear cells (PBMCs). These receptor sequences come from a human donor with classical Hodgkin lymphoma.

J is TRBJ2-1 and V is TRBV7-9; D possibly matches TRBD1 or TRBD2 (6 bases each). The CDR3 sequence is 14 residues long. The V gene lost 5 bases and the J gene lost 4 bases, with 12 bases spanning the gap. From germline, CDR1 is SEHNR and CDR2 FQNEAQ (reference sequence). CDR3 bases: TGTGCCAGCAGCCTGGGGGGCGGGTACAATGAGCAGTTCTTC. Translation gives CASSLGGGYNEQFF.

This clone has a single count. The chain recombines TRBV10-3 with TRBJ2-1; 11 positions match TRBD2. Trimming at V came to 3 bases and at J to 9 bases, leaving 1 base not matched to a gene. Germline CDR1 reads ENHRY; CDR2 reads SYGVKD. The CDR3 sequence is 13 residues long. CDR3 bases: TGTGCCATCAGTGAACTAGCGGGGGCTGAGCAGTTCTTC. It translates to CAISELAGAEQFF.

The rearrangement links TRBV6-5 to TRBJ1-5; 10 positions match TRBD1. The CDR3 is 13 residues long. V lost 5 bases, J lost 7 bases, and 2 bases stayed unmatched. From germline, CDR1 is MNHEY and CDR2 SVGAGI. The CDR3 loop is CASSRDRGQPQHF. The CDR3 nucleotides read TGTGCCAGCAGTCGGGACAGGGGCCAGCCCCAGCATTTT.

The genes are TRBV7-9 and TRBJ2-5; TRBD1 matches 7 bases. The CDR3 has 15 residues. Germline V gene data show CDR1 as SEHNR and CDR2 as FQNEAQ (reference sequence). J lost 0 bases, V lost 3 bases, and 4 bases had no gene match. The CDR3: CASSFPTGHQETQYF. The CDR3 coding sequence is TGTGCCAGCAGCTTCCCGACAGGGCACCAAGAGACCCAGTACTTC.

The chain recombines TRBV6-1 with TRBJ1-2; a possible D gene is TRBD1 (5 bases). Germline assignment: CDR1 MNHNS and CDR2 SASEGT. V was clipped by 2 bases and J by 11 bases, with 6 bases between them. The CDR3 runs to 10 residues. DNA for the CDR3: TGTGCCAGCAGTGAAAACAGGTACACCTTC. It yields the protein CASSENRYTF.

In this sample, this clone turned up once. The chain links TRBV2 to TRBJ2-7, with D perhaps matching TRBD2 (5 bases). Germline V gives CDR1 SNHLY, CDR2 FYNNEI. There are 13 residues in the CDR3. With 10 bases removed from V and 0 bases from J, the gap between germline ends came to 13 bases. CDR3 sequence (DNA): TGTGCCACCTCCCTGAGGGTCTCCTACGAGCAGTACGTC. This gives the protein CATSLRVSYEQYV.

V usage is TRBV5-1 and J usage is TRBJ2-2; 7 bases match TRBD2. The V gene's germline CDR1 is SGHRS and CDR2 YFSETQ. J lost 3 bases, V lost 0 bases, and 2 bases had no gene match. The CDR3 covers 15 residues. The CDR3 nucleotides are TGCGCCAGCAGCTTGGGCGGGAGACACACCGGGGAGCTGTTTTTT. The encoded protein is CASSLGGRHTGELFF. Full variable domain (outside the CDR3, taken from reference TRBV5-1 and TRBJ2-2): KAGVTQTPRYLIKTRGQQVTLSCSPISGHRSVSWYQQTPGQGLQFLFEYFSETQRNKGNFPGRFSGRQFSNSRSEMNVSTLELGDSALYLCASSLGGRHTGELFFGEGSRLTVL.

The rearrangement uses TRBV6-1 and TRBJ2-2; 7 bases are shared with TRBD1. Germline lookup yields CDR1 MNHNS and CDR2 SASEGT. V trimming: 8 bases; J trimming: 4 bases; junction bases outside the gene matches: 10. The CDR3 runs to 15 residues. CDR3 bases: TGTGCCAGCTCTTCCTTGACAGGGACCACCGGGGAGCTGTTTTTT. Translated, it gives CASSSLTGTTGELFF.

The chain couples TRBV13 to TRBJ2-6; D ambiguous. This CDR3 region has 16 residues. In germline, CDR1 is PRHDT, CDR2 FYEKMQ (reference sequence). Between the trimmed V and J ends, which lost 5 bases and 0 bases, there was a span of 11 bases. CDR3 bases: TGTGCCAGCAGCCTCTCCACGGTCTCTGGGGCCAACGTCCTGACTTTC. This encodes CASSLSTVSGANVLTF.

With respect to this clone: Its ends do not fully match the called genes, so a read error is possible. The V gene is TRBV10-3, the J gene TRBJ2-2; D is ambiguous. Germline CDR1 is ENHRY and CDR2 is SYGVKD. The CDR3 length is 14 residues. This CDR3 reads CASSYWASTGELFF. DNA for the CDR3: TGTGCCAGCAGTTATTGGGCTTCCACCGGGGAGCTGTTTTTT.

The chain joins TRBV28 to TRBJ2-2, with a possible D match to TRBD1 (5 bases). From germline, CDR1 is MDHEN and CDR2 SYDVKM. V was cut by 4 bases and J by 5 bases, with 14 bases left in between. CDR3 length equals 15 residues. CDR3 sequence reads: CASSSDSVKTGELFF. The CDR3 DNA reads TGTGCCAGCAGTTCAGACAGCGTCAAAACCGGGGAGCTGTTTTTT.

The chain has TRBV6-1 and TRBJ2-5; maybe TRBD2 (6 bases). The V gene lost 2 bases and the J gene lost 6 bases, with 10 bases spanning the gap. The germline V gene has CDR1 MNHNS and CDR2 SASEGT. The CDR3 runs to 13 residues. CDR3 amino acids: CASSEREAQTQYF. The CDR3 region has the DNA TGTGCCAGCAGTGAAAGGGAGGCTCAGACCCAGTACTTC.

This rearrangement joins TRBV11-2 to TRBJ1-2; 7 nucleotides match TRBD1. The CDR3 sequence is 15 residues long. CDR1 is SGHAT, CDR2 FQNNGV, per germline. With 10 bases clipped from V and 2 bases from J, the junction kept 13 bases outside the gene matches. The CDR3 bases are TGTGCCACCGTTCCTACAGGGGACCCCAACTATGGCTACACCTTC. Encoded protein: CATVPTGDPNYGYTF.

The chain uses TRBV28 and TRBJ2-7; 9 bases align to TRBD1. The length of the CDR3 is 17 residues. V gave up 3 bases and J gave up 6 bases; unmatched junction bases: 15. The germline CDR1 and CDR2 sequences are MDHEN and SYDVKM. CDR3 amino acids: CASSFLVSGQGKGEQYF. The CDR3 DNA is TGTGCCAGCAGTTTCTTGGTGTCGGGACAGGGTAAGGGCGAGCAGTACTTC.

The genes are TRBV7-2 and TRBJ2-1, with TRBD2 identical over 7 bases. The germline CDR1 and CDR2 sequences are SGHTA and FQGNSA. V lost 3 bases to trimming and J lost 13 bases; unmatched junction nucleotides: 6. The CDR3 spans 12 residues. The CDR3 loop is CASSFVQREQFF. DNA for the CDR3: TGTGCCAGCAGCTTTGTCCAGCGGGAACAGTTCTTC.

This chain joins TRBV19 and TRBJ1-2; 8 nucleotides align to TRBD1. Trimming took 7 bases from V and 6 from J; bases not matched to a gene: 7. Germline CDR1 LNHDA, CDR2 SQIVND (reference sequence). This CDR3 has 13 residues. Here the CDR3 DNA reads TGTGCCAGTACCGGGACAGGTCTTCATGGCTACACCTTC. Protein: CASTGTGLHGYTF.

The J gene is TRBJ1-1, the V gene TRBV5-1, with D perhaps TRBD1 (5 bases). The CDR3 has 14 residues. Germline CDR1 SGHRS, CDR2 YFSETQ. V was cut by 5 bases and J by 7 bases, with 18 bases left in between. The chain's CDR3 is CASRRDGGTGEAFF. For the CDR3, the DNA is TGCGCCAGCAGGCGGGACGGAGGAACAGGTGAAGCTTTCTTT. The variable domain in full, with the rest retrieved from reference TRBV5-1 and TRBJ1-1, is KAGVTQTPRYLIKTRGQQVTLSCSPISGHRSVSWYQQTPGQGLQFLFEYFSETQRNKGNFPGRFSGRQFSNSRSEMNVSTLELGDSALYLCASRRDGGTGEAFFGQGTRLTVV.

The rearrangement links TRBV27 to TRBJ2-7; either TRBD1 or TRBD2 may supply D (5 bases each). This CDR3 contains 14 residues. Germline CDR1 MNHEY, CDR2 SMNVEV (reference sequence). V lost 1 base and J lost 5, with 12 bases in between. The CDR3, as DNA: TGTGCCAGCAGTTTATTGGGGCGGGTTAACGAGCAGTACTTC. Translating it yields CASSLLGRVNEQYF.

The V call is TRBV6-5, the J call TRBJ1-5; D gene ambiguous. Looked up from germline, CDR1 is MNHEY and CDR2 is SVGAGI. This CDR3 comprises 14 residues. Trimming removed 4 bases at V and 5 bases at J, with 12 bases between. The CDR3 region is CASSWVGFDQPQHF. Here the CDR3 DNA reads TGTGCCAGCAGTTGGGTAGGGTTCGATCAGCCCCAGCATTTT.

The chain links TRBV7-3 to TRBJ2-1; D may be TRBD1 or TRBD2 (5 bases each). Germline loops: CDR1 SGHTA, CDR2 FQGTGA. V lost 4 bases, J lost 5 bases, and 21 bases lay in between. This CDR3 contains 17 residues. For the CDR3, the DNA is TGTGCCAGCAGCTCCTCCCCCGAAAGGGGCGGGCACAATGAGCAGTTCTTC. This translates into CASSSSPERGGHNEQFF.

This clone was observed a handful of times. The chain has TRBV11-3 and TRBJ2-7, with 12 bases identical to TRBD2. V was pared by 4 bases and J by 4 bases, with 8 bases of the junction left unmatched. CDR1 SGHNT and CDR2 YENEEA come from the germline V gene. The CDR3 covers 16 residues. The CDR3 reads CASSSAGLAGGYEQYV. The CDR3 nucleotides read TGTGCCAGCAGCTCCGCGGGGCTAGCGGGAGGGTACGAGCAGTACGTC.

V gene TRBV19 combines with J gene TRBJ2-1, with D tentatively TRBD2 (6 bases). Per the germline V gene, CDR1 is LNHDA and CDR2 is SQIVND (reference sequence). The CDR3 has 17 amino acids. V was clipped by 3 bases and J by 0 bases, with 15 bases between them. The CDR3 sequence is CASSIEGRGGSYNEQFF. The CDR3 coding sequence is TGTGCCAGTAGTATTGAGGGTCGGGGAGGCTCCTACAATGAGCAGTTCTTC.

The chain uses TRBV5-1 and TRBJ2-5; TRBD1 agrees at 7 bases. The germline CDR1 and CDR2 sequences are SGHRS and YFSETQ. The CDR3 length is 15 residues. V shed 3 bases and J 5 bases; nucleotides not matched to a gene: 10. The chain's CDR3 is CASSSDRVGQETQYF. The CDR3 nucleotides are TGCGCCAGCAGCTCCGACAGGGTGGGGCAGGAGACCCAGTACTTC.

The chain has TRBV5-1 and TRBJ2-1; 12 bases match TRBD2. CDR1 is SGHRS, CDR2 YFSETQ, per germline. The CDR3 consists of 15 residues. The V and J ends lost 3 bases and 5 bases, in that order; junction bases with no gene match: 3. CDR3 nucleotide sequence: TGCGCCAGCAGCTGGACTAGCGGGAACAACAATGAGCAGTTCTTC. Translated, it gives CASSWTSGNNNEQFF.

The rearrangement links TRBV6-5 to TRBJ2-7, with 7 nucleotides matching TRBD1. V shed 0 bases and J 4 bases; nucleotides not matched to a gene: 9. The CDR3 loop spans 16 amino acids. From germline, CDR1 is MNHEY and CDR2 SVGAGI. The CDR3 bases are TGTGCCAGCAGTTACTCTACAGGGGAAAGATCGTACGAGCAGTACTTC. It encodes CASSYSTGERSYEQYF.

The chain joins TRBV7-2 to TRBJ2-1; 8 bases match TRBD2. The length of the CDR3 is 15 residues. V gave up 1 base and J gave up 6 bases; unmatched junction bases: 5. Germline loops: CDR1 SGHTA, CDR2 FQGNSA. The CDR3 region has the DNA TGTGCCAGCAGCTTAGAAGGGACTAGTTTCAATGAGCAGTTCTTC. The encoded protein is CASSLEGTSFNEQFF.

CDR3: CARGDRYGYTF. CDR3 DNA: TGTGCCAGGGGGGACCGCTATGGCTACACCTTC. V usage is TRBV7-9 and J usage is TRBJ1-2, with D possibly TRBD1 on 5 matching bases. This CDR3 has 11 residues. The V gene lost 9 bases and the J gene lost 4 bases, with 9 bases spanning the gap. The germline V gene has CDR1 SEHNR and CDR2 FQNEAQ (reference sequence).

The gene calls are TRBV5-1 and TRBJ1-5; the match to TRBD1 covers 7 bases. Germline trimming cut 4 bases from V and 2 bases from J; bases unmatched to any gene: 3. Germline CDR1 SGHRS, CDR2 YFSETQ. There are 14 residues in the CDR3. This chain's CDR3 is CASSVTGGNQPQHF. CDR3 sequence (DNA): TGCGCCAGCAGCGTAACAGGGGGCAATCAGCCCCAGCATTTT.

This chain connects TRBV28 to TRBJ1-2, with D perhaps TRBD1 (5 bases). The germline gives CDR1 MDHEN, CDR2 SYDVKM. The CDR3 extends over 11 amino acids. V was clipped by 5 bases and J by 8 bases, with 9 bases between them. CDR3: CASSKGRGYTF. CDR3 DNA sequence: TGTGCCAGCAGTAAGGGGAGGGGCTACACCTTC.

V is TRBV21-1 and J is TRBJ2-7; no DNA check was done on the table's D call, TRBD1. TRBV21-1 constitutes a pseudogene. The CDR3 spans 13 residues. The CDR3 bases are TGTGCCAGCTGCCGGGACAGGACCACCGAGCAGTACGTC. Protein sequence: CASCRDRTTEQYV.